This T cell receptor (beta chain) was documented in a study of shared clonotypes between healthy human individuals. The study's findings and limits: Naive subsets usually exceeded memory subsets in estimated richness. The study found lower generation probabilities in non-shared clonotypes than in those shared by all four donors.

A remark on this clone: Its cognate antigen is unknown.

Generated by immunoSEQ multiplex PCR, the TCRdb table keeps only in-frame clones and is missing some. Of 2 million to 2.5 million clones detected, around 92% appear once; the ten largest clones hold around 0.35%. V lost 5 bases and J 4 bases, leaving 7 bases between the germline ends. The CDR3 spans 12 residues. Germline V gene data show CDR1 as MDHEN and CDR2 as SYDVKM. The source is a man aged 18 to 29 in good health. Some clones in this sample may be carry-over from other donors' samples. The sequenced material came from naive CD4+ T cells from PBMCs. The subset here: CD45RA+ positively selected. The chain employs TRBV28 and TRBJ2-3; D is ambiguous. The CDR3 is CASSLQSDTQYF. CDR3 DNA: TGTGCCAGCAGTCTGCAGTCAGATACGCAGTATTTT.